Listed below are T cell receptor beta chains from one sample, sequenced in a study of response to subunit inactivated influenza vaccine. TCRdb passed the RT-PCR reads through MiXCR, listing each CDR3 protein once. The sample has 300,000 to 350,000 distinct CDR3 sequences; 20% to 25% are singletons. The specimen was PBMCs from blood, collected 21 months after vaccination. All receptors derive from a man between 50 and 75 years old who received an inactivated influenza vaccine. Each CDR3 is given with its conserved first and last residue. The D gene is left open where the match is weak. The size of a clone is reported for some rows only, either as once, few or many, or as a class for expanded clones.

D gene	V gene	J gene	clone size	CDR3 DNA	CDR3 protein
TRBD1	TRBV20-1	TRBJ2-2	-	TGCAGTGCTAGAGGGGCTCGACAGGGCGACACCGGGGAGCTGTTTTTT	CSARGARQGDTGELFF
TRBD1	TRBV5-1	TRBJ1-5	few	TGCGCCAGCAGCTTTTCCGACAGGGGGTACCAGCCCCAGCATTTT	CASSFSDRGYQPQHF
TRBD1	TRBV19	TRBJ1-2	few	TGTGCCAGTAGTATCGGGACAGGAACAAATGCTAACTATGGCTACACCTTC	CASSIGTGTNANYGYTF
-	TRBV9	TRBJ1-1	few	TGTGCCAGCAGCGTAGATGGGGGGCGGAACACTGAAGCTTTCTTT	CASSVDGGRNTEAFF
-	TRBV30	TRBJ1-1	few	TGTGCCTGGCAAGGCGGAGTGAACACTGAAGCTTTCTTT	CAWQGGVNTEAFF
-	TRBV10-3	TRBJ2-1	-	TGTGCCTCCCTTTCGGACCAGTACAATGAGCAGTTCTTC	CASLSDQYNEQFF
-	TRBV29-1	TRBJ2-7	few	TGCAGCGTCTCCATAGGCGGATCCTACGAGCAGTACTTC	CSVSIGGSYEQYF
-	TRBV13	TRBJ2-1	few	TGTGCCAGCAGCCGCGACGGGGCGAGTGTTTCCTACAATGAGCAGTTCTTC	CASSRDGASVSYNEQFF
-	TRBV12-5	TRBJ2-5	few	TGTGCTAGTGGTTCCCTAGGACAGCGCGGGGGGACCCAGTACTTC	CASGSLGQRGGTQYF
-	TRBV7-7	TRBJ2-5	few	TGTGCTAGCAGCTTAGCAGTTAAAGAGACCCAGTACTTC	CASSLAVKETQYF
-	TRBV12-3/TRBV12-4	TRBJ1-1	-	TGTGCCAGCAGTTTAGTGGGGATTAGGGCTTTCTTT	CASSLVGIRAFF
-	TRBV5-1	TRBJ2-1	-	TGCGCCAGCAGCTCCTGGTTGGAAAAACAGGAGCAGTTCTTC	CASSSWLEKQEQFF
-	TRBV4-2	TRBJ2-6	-	TGTGCCAGCAGCCAAGATCGGTCAGGTTTCTCTGGGGCCAACGTCCTGACTTTC	CASSQDRSGFSGANVLTF
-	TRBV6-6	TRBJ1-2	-	TGTGCCAGCTACCGAACAGGTTCCGGCTACACCTTC	CASYRTGSGYTF
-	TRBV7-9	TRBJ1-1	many	TGTGCCAGCAGCGAGGAAGGAATTACTGAAGCTTTCTTT	CASSEEGITEAFF
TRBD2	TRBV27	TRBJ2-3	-	TGTGCCAGCAGTCCGCGGGGGGGCCTGGCAGATACGCAGTATTTT	CASSPRGGLADTQYF
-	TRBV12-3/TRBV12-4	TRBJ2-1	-	TGTGCCAGCAGTCCAGGGCTCCCTCCCTACAATGAGCAGTTCTTC	CASSPGLPPYNEQFF
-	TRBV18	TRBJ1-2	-	TGTGCCAGCTCACCGCCAGGGAACTATGGCTACACCTTC	CASSPPGNYGYTF
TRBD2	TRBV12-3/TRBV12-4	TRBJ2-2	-	TGTGCCAGCGCCGGGGGGATTGAGGCCGGGGAGCTGTTTTTT	CASAGGIEAGELFF
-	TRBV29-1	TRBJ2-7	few	TGCAGCGTTTCCGGGACGGCCTACGAGCAGTACTTC	CSVSGTAYEQYF
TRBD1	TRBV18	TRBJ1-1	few	TGTGCCAGCTCACGGGACAGGGCCTACGCTGAAGCTTTCTTT	CASSRDRAYAEAFF
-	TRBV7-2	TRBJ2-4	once	TGTGCCAGCAGCTTAGCGTTGCTCCCTCTAGCCAAAAACATTCAGTACTTC	CASSLALLPLAKNIQYF
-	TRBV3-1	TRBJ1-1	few	TGTGCCAGCAGTCGAACGGACAGCGCAACTGAAGCTTTCTTT	CASSRTDSATEAFF
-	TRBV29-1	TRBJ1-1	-	TGCAGCGTTGCTTACAGGTCGAACACTGAAGCTTTCTTT	CSVAYRSNTEAFF
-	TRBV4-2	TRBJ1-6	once	TGTGCCGGCAGCCAAGTTAAGGGTACCAGGTCACCCCTCCACTTT	CAGSQVKGTRSPLHF
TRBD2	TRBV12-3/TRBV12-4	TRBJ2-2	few	TGTGCCAGCAGTTTCGGGCTACTAGCGGGGAAAACCGGGGAGCTGTTTTTT	CASSFGLLAGKTGELFF
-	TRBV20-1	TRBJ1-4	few	TGCAGTGCTTGGCAGCCAACTAATGAAAAACTGTTTTTT	CSAWQPTNEKLFF
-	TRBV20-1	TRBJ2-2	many	TGCAGTGCCACCCATCCCCACAAGAACACCGGGGAGCTGTTTTTT	CSATHPHKNTGELFF
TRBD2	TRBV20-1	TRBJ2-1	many	TGCAGTGCTAGGCGGGGGAGCTCCTACAATGAGCAGTTCTTC	CSARRGSSYNEQFF
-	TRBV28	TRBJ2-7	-	TGTGCCAGCAGTCATAAAGGCGTGGGGCCCGAGCAGTACTTC	CASSHKGVGPEQYF
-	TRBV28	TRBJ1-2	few	TGTGCCAGCAGTTTGAGGGGGGGCGTTGGCTACACCTTC	CASSLRGGVGYTF
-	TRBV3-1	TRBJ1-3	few	TGTGCCAGCAGCCGCCGGGACCACTCTGGAAACACCATATATTTT	CASSRRDHSGNTIYF
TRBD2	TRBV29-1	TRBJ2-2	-	TGCAGCGTTGAAAGTTCGGGACTAGCGGGAGTCAACACCGGGGAGCTGTTTTTT	CSVESSGLAGVNTGELFF
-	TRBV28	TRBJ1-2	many	TGTGCCAGCGCCGAGGGAGGGGTCTTAGCTAACTATGGCTACACCTTC	CASAEGGVLANYGYTF
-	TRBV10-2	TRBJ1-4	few	TGCGCCAGCGGTTCGCTATTCGAAAAACTGTTTTTT	CASGSLFEKLFF
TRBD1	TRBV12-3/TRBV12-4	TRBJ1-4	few	TGTGCCAGCAGTTTGGTAGGGGGCAGTTTTAAAAAACTGTTTTTT	CASSLVGGSFKKLFF
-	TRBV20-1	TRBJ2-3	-	TGCAGTGCCGCAGGGGTAGGGGACACAGATACGCAGTATTTT	CSAAGVGDTDTQYF
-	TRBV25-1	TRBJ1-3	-	TGTGCCAGCAGTAAGGGTCCGATCAGCTCTGGAAACACCATATATTTT	CASSKGPISSGNTIYF
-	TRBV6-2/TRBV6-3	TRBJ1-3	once	TGTGCCAGCGAAAGAAGTCACTCTGGAAACACCATATATTTT	CASERSHSGNTIYF
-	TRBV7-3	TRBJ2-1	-	TGTGCCAGCAGCAAAGGCGGCAGGGAGGCCAATGAGCAGTTCTTC	CASSKGGREANEQFF
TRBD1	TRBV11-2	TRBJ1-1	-	TGTGCCAGCAGCTCCCGGATGTTGGGACAGAGGACTGAAGCTTTCTTT	CASSSRMLGQRTEAFF
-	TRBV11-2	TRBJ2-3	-	TGTGCCAGCAGCTTAGAACGGATCTCGGATACGCAGTATTTT	CASSLERISDTQYF
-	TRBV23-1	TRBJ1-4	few	-	CASSPSGGCVKNCFF
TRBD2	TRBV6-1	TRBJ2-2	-	TGTGCCAGCGGGCTAGCGGGAGGATCAAACACCGGGGAGCTGTTTTTT	CASGLAGGSNTGELFF
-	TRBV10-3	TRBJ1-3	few	TGTGCCATCAGTGAGTCTTGGTCCCCACCTTCCATATATTTT	CAISESWSPPSIYF
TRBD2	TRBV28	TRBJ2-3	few	TGTGCCAGCAGTCCCCCGGGACTAGCGTTTCAACGCACAGATACGCAGTATTTT	CASSPPGLAFQRTDTQYF
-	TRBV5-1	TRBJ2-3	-	TGCGCCAGCAGCCTCCCTAGGGCAGACACAGATACGCAGTATTTT	CASSLPRADTDTQYF
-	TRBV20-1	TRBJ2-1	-	TGCAGTGCTAGAGACGGGACTGCCTCGGGGAATGAGCAGTTCTTC	CSARDGTASGNEQFF
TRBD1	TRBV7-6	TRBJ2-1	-	TGTGCCAGCAGCTTAATGGGGCTTCGGGACAGGGTATTGGGTGAGCAGTTCTTC	CASSLMGLRDRVLGEQFF
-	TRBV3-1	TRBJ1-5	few	TGTGCCAGCAGCTCTGCTTTGGGGAGTCAGCCCCAGCATTTT	CASSSALGSQPQHF
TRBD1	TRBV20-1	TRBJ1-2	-	TGCAGTGCTAGTGGACAGGGATCACCCTATGGCTACACCTTC	CSASGQGSPYGYTF
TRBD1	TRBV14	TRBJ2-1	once	TGTGCCAGCAGCCATCCGGGACAGGGGTTGTCAGGGTACGGCCTTGGTGAGCAGTTCTTC	CASSHPGQGLSGYGLGEQFF
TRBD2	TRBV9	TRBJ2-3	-	TGCGCCAGCAGCCTTACACATGGGACTAGCGGGAGAAGGACAGATACGCAGTATTTT	CASSLTHGTSGRRTDTQYF
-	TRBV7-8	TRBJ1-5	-	TGTGCCAGCAGCTTAGTCCTTGATCAGCCCCAGCATTTT	CASSLVLDQPQHF
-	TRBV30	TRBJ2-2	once	TGTGCCTGGAGACATCCACCGGCGGGCTTCCATAACACCGGGGAGCTGTTTTTT	CAWRHPPAGFHNTGELFF
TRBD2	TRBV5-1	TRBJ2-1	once	TGCGCCAGCAGCTTGAGTAGCGGGGGGGCCGGCAATGAGCAGTTCTTC	CASSLSSGGAGNEQFF